The clone carrying this T cell receptor beta chain was counted a few times. The antigen is not known. The data originate from a study of T cell repertoires in cytomegalovirus infection. About the study: CMV infection and matching HLA type were both indicated by public TCR beta signatures.

Study outcomes and limitations: The ex vivo response was dominated by HLA-C-restricted CMV-specific TCR beta clonotypes. CMV carriers with the relevant HLA were identified by cumulative public TCR beta family frequency.

TCRdb reprocessed the reads via MiXCR and lists one record per CDR3 protein. The sample comprises more than 140,000 distinct CDR3 sequences, 5.5% to 7% of which are singletons, and more than 15% rests with the top ten. The sample taken for sequencing was PBMCs. This clonotype was sampled from a human donor in good health (CMV status not recorded). Some clones in this sample may be carry-over from other donors' samples.

This CDR3 reads CSVGTGVLDTQYF. The CDR3 nucleotides read TGCAGCGTTGGAACAGGGGTCTTAGATACGCAGTATTTT. The chain carries TRBV29-1 and TRBJ2-3; TRBD1 matches 7 bases. CDR1 SQVTM and CDR2 ANQGSEA come from the germline V gene. The V and J ends lost 4 bases and 5 bases, in that order; junction bases with no gene match: 6. There are 13 residues in the CDR3.